This TCR beta chain was documented in a study of shared T cell receptors in the human thymus. Repertoires were generated with immunoSEQ multiplex PCR, while TCRdb's copy carries only in-frame clones and drops some. Of about 660,000 clones in the sample, more than 75% were seen once. V dropped 6 bases and J dropped 2; count of bases not matched to a gene: 5. CDR3 length equals 14 residues. Germline V gene lookup returns CDR1 MGHDK and CDR2 SYGVNS. The same data also went into a second study, on human thymus T cells. This second study notes: Immunologically healthy infants in Finland undergoing congenital heart defect surgery were the donors. The source of the thymus tissue was resections taken during corrective heart surgery. What appeared biased in thymic and blood repertoires was the usage of V and J genes. Related work found strong thymic repertoire overlap between unrelated individuals.

The J gene is TRBJ1-1, the V gene TRBV25-1; the match to TRBD1 covers 8 bases. Sequencing was carried out using thymocytes. The TCR sequence derives from a boy under three years old with a congenital heart defect. The CDR3 sequence: CASRDRAKNTEAFF. The CDR3 bases are TGTGCCAGCAGGGACAGGGCAAAAAACACTGAAGCTTTCTTT.